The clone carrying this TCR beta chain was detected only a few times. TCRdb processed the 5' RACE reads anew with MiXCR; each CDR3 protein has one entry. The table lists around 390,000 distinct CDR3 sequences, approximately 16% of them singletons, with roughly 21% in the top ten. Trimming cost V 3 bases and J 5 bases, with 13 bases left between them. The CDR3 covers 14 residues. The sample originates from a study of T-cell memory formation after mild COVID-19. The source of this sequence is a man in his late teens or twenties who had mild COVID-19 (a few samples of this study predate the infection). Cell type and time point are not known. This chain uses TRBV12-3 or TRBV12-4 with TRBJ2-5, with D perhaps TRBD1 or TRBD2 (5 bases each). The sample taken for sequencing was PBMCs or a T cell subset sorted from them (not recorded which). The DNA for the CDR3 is TGTGCCAGCAGTTTTGCTGGGACGGGGGAGACCCAGTACTTC. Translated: CASSFAGTGETQYF.